The subject of this entry is one TCR beta chain. Per the study methods: Researchers report that nucleated cell counts were estimated from reference gene primer amplification. Assay: immunoSEQ multiplex PCR; the TCRdb copy retains only in-frame clones and omits some. V and J calls and clone size are copied from that table; D and trimming were computed from the DNA. The data hold approximately 170,000 clones, with 65% to 85% observed a single time. This CDR3 region has 15 residues. Germline V CDR1 and CDR2: SGHDT, YYEEEE. The V gene lost 4 bases and the J gene lost 8 bases, with 21 bases spanning the gap. The sample is drawn from a study of blood T cell repertoires in COVID-19. This study enrolled people aged roughly 18 to 89 from 24 US geographic areas.

The sequence came from a woman between 50 and 59 years old in a cohort exposed to, infected with or recovered from COVID-19 (not recorded which). Source material: PBMCs or T cells enriched from blood (not recorded which). The genes are TRBV5-6 and TRBJ1-2, with a possible D match to TRBD1 (6 bases). The CDR3 coding sequence is TGTGCCAGCAGCCCGGCAGGGGCCTATCGATCGGGCTACACCTTC. This gives the protein CASSPAGAYRSGYTF.